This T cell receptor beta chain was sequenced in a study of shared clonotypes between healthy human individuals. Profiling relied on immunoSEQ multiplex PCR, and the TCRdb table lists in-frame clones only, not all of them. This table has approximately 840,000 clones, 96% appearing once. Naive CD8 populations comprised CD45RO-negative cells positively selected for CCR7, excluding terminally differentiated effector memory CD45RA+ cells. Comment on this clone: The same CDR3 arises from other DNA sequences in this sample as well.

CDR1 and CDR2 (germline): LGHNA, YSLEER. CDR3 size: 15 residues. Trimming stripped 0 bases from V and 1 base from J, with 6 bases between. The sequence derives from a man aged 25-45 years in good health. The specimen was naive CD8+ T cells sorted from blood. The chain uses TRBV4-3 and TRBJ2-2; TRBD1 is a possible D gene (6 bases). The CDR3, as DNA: TGCGCCAGCAGCCAAGAGACAGGGAACACCGGGGAGCTGTTTTTT. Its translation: CASSQETGNTGELFF.